Here is one TCR beta chain with its context. This sample was included in a study of cytomegalovirus exposure and HLA in healthy donors. In the study overall: About 80 million unique TCRs, all from HLA-typed donors, were included in an early release of the data.

Researchers ran the PCR with 60 Vbeta and 13 Jbeta primers. This table comes from immunoSEQ multiplex PCR, and its TCRdb copy is limited to in-frame clones, with some not included. Of 200,000 to 300,000 clones in the sample, roughly 81% were seen once. CDR1 and CDR2 from the germline V gene are SGDLS and YYNGEE. V shed 4 bases and J shed 5 bases, with 20 bases lying between them. The CDR3 extends over 16 amino acids. This chain uses TRBV9 with TRBJ2-3, with D possibly TRBD1 on 6 matching bases. The sequencing input was PBMCs. The receptor was isolated from a woman in her 40s in good health and CMV-seropositive. DNA of the CDR3: TGTGCCAGCAGCTCAACCTCACAGGGTCTTGGAGATACGCAGTATTTT. Translation gives CASSSTSQGLGDTQYF.